Shown below are 17 T cell receptor beta chains from a single sample sequenced in a study of metastatic and nonmetastatic thyroid tumors. TCRdb reanalyzed the PCR reads with MiXCR. The table includes fewer than 100,000 clones, 14% to 15% detected once. Patients were all untreated before their thyroid surgery. Sequenced material: blood. These receptors were collected from a female donor with papillary thyroid cancer or a benign thyroid nodule (not recorded which). Some clones in this sample may be carry-over from other donors' samples.

This clone has a count of ten or more. The chain uses TRBV28 and TRBJ1-6; 8 nucleotides match TRBD1. V gave up 3 bases and J gave up 8 bases; unmatched junction bases: 12. In germline, CDR1 is MDHEN, CDR2 SYDVKM. The CDR3 extends over 17 amino acids. Here the CDR3 DNA reads TGTGCCAGCAGTTTGGTGGTAGGGACAGGCCTAGATTCACCCCTCCACTTT. Its protein is CASSLVVGTGLDSPLHF.

This clone came up many times. The J gene is TRBJ1-1, the V gene TRBV7-3; D remains unclear. V lost 2 bases to trimming and J lost 1 base, with 5 bases between them. This CDR3 has 13 amino acids. CDR1 is SGHTA and CDR2 is FQGTGA in the germline V gene. In nucleotides, the CDR3 is TGTGCCAGCAGCTTAGCACGGAACACTGAAGCTTTCTTT. Translation gives CASSLARNTEAFF. The full variable domain, its missing parts supplied by reference TRBV7-3 and TRBJ1-1, is GAGVSQTPSNKVTEKGKYVELRCDPISGHTALYWYRQSLGQGPEFLIYFQGTGAADDSGLPNDRFFAVRPEGSVSTLKIQRTERGDSAVYLCASSLARNTEAFFGQGTRLTVV.

This clone was observed a handful of times. A much larger clone sits a single nucleotide away, making a read error possible. The rearrangement uses TRBV6-2 or TRBV6-3 and TRBJ2-2, with D perhaps TRBD2 (6 bases). This CDR3 is 13 amino acids long. Germline values: CDR1 MNHEY, CDR2 SVGEGT. The V end was cut by 9 bases, the J end by 6 bases, with 14 bases between. CDR3 DNA: TGTGCCAGAAGATCCGGGGGACCCGGGGAGCTGTTTTTT. This codes for CARRSGGPGELFF.

This clone was seen ten or more times. The chain joins TRBV6-1 to TRBJ2-4, with 12 bases identical to TRBD1. The V gene end was trimmed by 10 bases and the J gene end by 5 bases; junction bases not matched to a gene: 3. Germline V gene data show CDR1 as MNHNS and CDR2 as SASEGT. The CDR3 has 13 residues. The CDR3 DNA reads as TGTGCCAACTGGGACAGGGGGCAAAACATTCAGTACTTC. This sequence encodes CANWDRGQNIQYF.

This clone was seen ten or more times. V and J are TRBV3-1 and TRBJ1-3, with D tentatively TRBD1 (6 bases). The CDR3 has 14 amino acids. The V gene's germline CDR1 is LGHDT and CDR2 YNNKEL (reference sequence). The ends were cut back, 8 bases at V and 0 bases at J, with 11 bases in the middle. The CDR3 bases are TGTGCCAGCGGGGGCGCCTTCTCTGGAAACACCATATATTTT. Its translation: CASGGAFSGNTIYF.

This clone was seen many times. At the DNA level, this CDR3 is encoded by other sequences in the same sample as well. The chain links TRBV6-2 or TRBV6-3 to TRBJ2-1, with D possibly being TRBD1 or TRBD2 (6 bases each). The CDR3 length is 19 residues. V was shortened by 8 bases and J by 4 bases, with 30 bases between the two germline ends. Germline values: CDR1 MNHEY, CDR2 SVGEGT. The CDR3, as DNA: TGTGCCAGCCATACTTACACGTTAGGGGGGACACGGAAATACAATGAGCAGTTCTTC. Translated: CASHTYTLGGTRKYNEQFF.

At least ten counts were recorded for this clone. This chain joins TRBV6-2 or TRBV6-3 and TRBJ1-1, with 8 bases matching TRBD1. This CDR3 spans 14 amino acids. Germline values: CDR1 MNHEY, CDR2 SVGEGT. The trim removed 9 bases at V and 7 bases at J, leaving 13 bases unmatched. The CDR3 region is CASTPYDRGSEAFF. The DNA for the CDR3 is TGTGCCAGTACCCCGTACGACAGGGGAAGTGAAGCTTTCTTT.

This clone has a handful of counts. A single base separates this from a much larger clone, so it may be a read error. Different DNA sequences within this sample yield the same CDR3. The gene calls are TRBV10-2 and TRBJ1-5; possibly TRBD1 for D (5 bases). Germline lookup yields CDR1 WSHSY and CDR2 SAAADI. CDR3 length equals 15 residues. V lost 6 bases and J 2 bases, leaving 14 bases between the germline ends. The CDR3 DNA is TGCGCCAGCAGCGCCCGGGGCCTCGGCAATCAGCCCCAGCATTTT. Its translation: CASSARGLGNQPQHF.

V is TRBV5-4 and J is TRBJ2-2, with 8 bases aligning to TRBD1. In germline, CDR1 is SGHNT, CDR2 YYREEE (reference sequence). The length of the CDR3 is 16 residues. With 4 bases clipped from V and 6 bases from J, the junction kept 11 bases outside the gene matches. The CDR3 DNA is TGTGCCAGCAGCCTACGGGACAGGCCACCCCCCGGGGAGCTGTTTTTT. It yields the protein CASSLRDRPPPGELFF.

This clone showed up just a few times. This may come from a read error, since a much larger clone is one base off. This chain links TRBV19 with TRBJ2-3, with D perhaps TRBD1 (6 bases). The germline V gene encodes CDR1 LNHDA and CDR2 SQIVND (reference sequence). Trimming took 5 bases from V and 9 from J, leaving 15 bases between them. The CDR3 consists of 13 residues. The CDR3 here is CASSWLDRTTQYF. The CDR3 region has the DNA TGTGCCAGTAGTTGGCTAGACAGGACCACGCAGTATTTT.

This clone was found a few times. The gene calls are TRBV10-1 and TRBJ1-2; unclear D gene. The CDR3 has 16 residues. With 4 bases removed from V and 5 bases from J, the gap between germline ends came to 20 bases. Per germline, CDR1 WNHNN and CDR2 SYGVQD (reference sequence). CDR3 in DNA: TGCGCCAGCAGTGGTCACCGTTCGGGGTGCCTTTATGGCTACACCTTC. This encodes CASSGHRSGCLYGYTF.

There are a few counts of this clone. This could be a read error, since a much larger clone is one nucleotide away. The V call is TRBV5-1, the J call TRBJ1-1, with TRBD1 matching over 7 bases. Germline values: CDR1 SGHRS, CDR2 YFSETQ. This CDR3 has 14 residues. CDR3 coding DNA: TGCGCCATCAGCTTTTCAGGGGGTGGGACTGAAGCTTTCTTT. Amino acid sequence: CAISFSGGGTEAFF.

This clone was counted only a few times. The rearrangement links TRBV15 to TRBJ1-2; D may be TRBD1 (6 bases). This CDR3 has 15 residues. V was cut by 0 bases and J by 8 bases, with 16 bases left in between. The germline V gene encodes CDR1 LNHNV and CDR2 YYDKDF (reference sequence). CDR3 sequence reads: CATSRDAGGDGGYTF. The DNA for the CDR3 is TGTGCCACCAGCAGAGACGCCGGGGGCGACGGGGGCTACACCTTC.

This clone was recorded many times. The gene calls are TRBV28 and TRBJ2-7; D is ambiguous. Germline V CDR1 and CDR2: MDHEN, SYDVKM. The CDR3 spans 11 residues. V was shortened by 4 bases and J by 8 bases, with 9 bases between the two germline ends. Here the CDR3 DNA reads TGTGCCAGCAGTTCTGAGTTTAAGCAGTACTTC. It encodes CASSSEFKQYF.

The table lists this clone with a few counts. This chain joins TRBV19 and TRBJ1-1; no reliable D call. Germline V lookup: CDR1 LNHDA, CDR2 SQIVND (reference sequence). Deletions cut 6 bases from V and 8 bases from J, with 10 bases between. The CDR3 is made up of 11 amino acids. In nucleotides, the CDR3 is TGTGCCAGTAGCAGGTGGGCCGAAGCTTTCTTT. The encoded protein is CASSRWAEAFF.

Remarks on this clone: A much larger clonotype is one base distant, so this may be a read error. The chain joins TRBV14 to TRBJ1-3; D unclear. Germline CDR1 reads SGHDN; CDR2 reads FVKESK. Trimming cost V 0 bases and J 0 bases, with 12 bases left between them. CDR3 length: 17 amino acids. The CDR3 loop reads CASSQDVVRPSGNTIYF. The CDR3 coding sequence is TGTGCCAGCAGCCAAGACGTTGTCCGCCCCTCTGGAAACACCATATATTTT.

There are many counts of this clone. The V call is TRBV7-9, the J call TRBJ1-1; no clear D. Germline CDR1 and CDR2: SEHNR and FQNEAQ (reference sequence). The ends were cut back, 3 bases at V and 0 bases at J, with 8 bases in the middle. This CDR3 spans 14 amino acids. The CDR3 loop is CASSLEGLNTEAFF. The CDR3 bases are TGTGCCAGCAGCTTGGAGGGATTGAACACTGAAGCTTTCTTT.